Included here is one TCR beta chain sequence, with context. Its antigen is not identified. One end of the junction varies from germline; a read error may be responsible. Distinct nucleotide sequences in the sample also encode this CDR3. This entry is derived from a study of cytomegalovirus exposure and HLA in healthy donors. CDR3 length: 14 amino acids. Germline lookup yields CDR1 SEHNR and CDR2 FQNEAQ (reference sequence). Primers for the PCR totalled 60 Vbeta and 13 Jbeta. As handled by the study authors: In a later analysis, the count reached some 75 million unique TCR beta chains, with approximately 10 million shared. Data came from immunoSEQ multiplex PCR; TCRdb stores just in-frame clones and leaves some out. The V and J calls and the clone size are those of that table, but D and trimming were determined from the DNA. In the table there are 150,000 to 180,000 clones, around 74% of which are singletons.

Study conclusions and caveats: Accurate predictions that matched the HLA-A and HLA-B alleles of most subjects were reportedly made from TCR beta sequences.

The J gene is TRBJ1-3, the V gene TRBV7-9; D might be TRBD1 (5 bases). The sequence derives from a man younger than 35 in good health and CMV-seronegative. Sequencing used PBMCs. The CDR3 spells CSSSFGTEGNTIYF. The DNA of the CDR3 is TGTTCCAGCAGCTTCGGGACTGAGGGAAACACCATATATTTT. The full variable domain, completed using reference TRBV7-9 and TRBJ1-3, is DTGVSQNPRHKITKRGQNVTFRCDPISEHNRLYWYRQTLGQGPEFLTYFQNEAQLEKSRLLSDRFSAERPKGSFSTLEIQRTEQGDSAMYLCSSSFGTEGNTIYFGEGSWLTVV.